The 32 T cell receptor beta chains below were found in one sample sequenced in a study of blood T cells in healthy people across ages. Primed by a sample-barcoded 5' primer and a J-beta primer mix, a second PCR proceeded for roughly 6 to 12 cycles. One entry per CDR3 protein, called by TCRdb with MiXCR from the 5' RACE reads. The table shows 1.4 million or so distinct CDR3 sequences, with about 42% occurring only once. Material: blood. These receptors came from a woman aged 18-29 years in good health.

This clonotype was seen more than once but under ten times. This chain links TRBV7-9 with TRBJ2-5; D remains ambiguous. The germline CDR1 and CDR2 sequences are SEHNR and FQNEAQ (reference sequence). The CDR3 runs 11 residues. V was trimmed by 5 bases and J by 11 bases, leaving 12 bases between them. The CDR3 DNA sequence: TGTGCCAGCAGCCGGTCCGGTGGGCAGTACTTC. It specifies CASSRSGGQYF.

This clonotype was counted a few times. The chain carries TRBV6-5 and TRBJ2-1; TRBD2 matches at 10 bases. CDR3 length equals 19 residues. Germline V gene lookup returns CDR1 MNHEY and CDR2 SVGAGI. After removal of 3 bases from V and 8 bases from J, the junction contained 19 bases not matched to a gene. CDR3 DNA: TGTGCCAGCAGTTATCTTAAACTAACACCAGCGGGAGGGACAGATGAGCAGTTCTTC. This codes for CASSYLKLTPAGGTDEQFF.

A few counts support this clonotype. The V call is TRBV20-1, the J call TRBJ2-7; D unclear. Trimming removed 5 bases from V and 0 bases from J, with 17 bases in between. The CDR3 loop spans 15 amino acids. Germline CDR1 reads DFQATT; CDR2 reads SNEGSKA (reference sequence). CDR3 DNA: TGCAGTGCTCAGAAGGCGTCTACCGCCTCCTACGAGCAGTACTTC. It yields the protein CSAQKASTASYEQYF.

This clonotype was picked up a small number of times. V gene TRBV7-2 combines with J gene TRBJ2-3; 7 bases map to TRBD2. Trimming took 4 bases from V and 4 from J; bases not matched to a gene: 8. This CDR3 contains 15 residues. The V gene's germline CDR1 is SGHTA and CDR2 FQGNSA. This CDR3 is CASSSGGAGSDTQYF. The CDR3 nucleotides read TGTGCCAGCAGCTCCGGGGGAGCGGGATCAGATACGCAGTATTTT. The variable domain in full, with the rest retrieved from reference TRBV7-2 and TRBJ2-3, is GAGVSQSPSNKVTEKGKDVELRCDPISGHTALYWYRQSLGQGLEFLIYFQGNSAPDKSGLPSDRFSAERTGGSVSTLTIQRTQQEDSAVYLCASSSGGAGSDTQYFGPGTRLTVL.

This chain connects TRBV20-1 to TRBJ2-5, with 13 nucleotides matching TRBD2. TRBJ2-7 matches the DNA end more closely, so the J call is doubtful. The CDR3 length is 14 residues. In germline, CDR1 is DFQATT, CDR2 SNEGSKA (reference sequence). CDR3: CSATPGLAGSEQYF. As DNA, the CDR3 is TGCAGTGCCACTCCGGGACTAGCGGGAAGCGAGCAGTACTTC.

The chain recombines TRBV7-2 with TRBJ1-1, with TRBD1 as a possible D gene (5 bases). The germline CDR1 and CDR2 sequences are SGHTA and FQGNSA. V lost 7 bases and J lost 4, with 16 bases in between. The length of the CDR3 is 14 residues. In nucleotides, the CDR3 is TGTGCCAGCACCCCTGGCGGGGCCAGCACTGAAGCTTTCTTT. This sequence encodes CASTPGGASTEAFF.

The rearrangement joins TRBV27 to TRBJ2-1, with TRBD2 as a possible D gene (6 bases). Germline loops: CDR1 MNHEY, CDR2 SMNVEV (reference sequence). The CDR3 sequence is 16 residues long. Trimming left V 2 bases short and J 4 bases short, with 15 bases between. Here the CDR3 reads CASSLGPGTSYNEQFF. The CDR3 nucleotides are TGTGCCAGCAGTTTAGGCCCCGGGACTTCTTACAATGAGCAGTTCTTC.

This clonotype has a handful of counts. V is TRBV9 and J is TRBJ2-5; D not resolved. Trimming removed 0 bases at V and 2 bases at J, with 11 bases between. This CDR3 is built from 15 residues. Germline V gene data show CDR1 as SGDLS and CDR2 as YYNGEE. The CDR3 sequence is CASSVVGTNQETQYF. The CDR3 DNA follows: TGTGCCAGCAGCGTAGTGGGAACTAATCAAGAGACCCAGTACTTC.

This clonotype showed up many times. This chain joins TRBV4-3 and TRBJ2-2; D possibly uses TRBD1 or TRBD2 (5 bases each). The germline V gene encodes CDR1 LGHNA and CDR2 YSLEER. This CDR3 has 13 amino acids. The V and J ends lost 4 bases and 6 bases respectively, with 9 bases between them. The CDR3 coding sequence is TGCGCCAGCAGCCTAGGGGACGCCGGGGAGCTGTTTTTT. Translated, it gives CASSLGDAGELFF.

A note on this clonotype: Given the absence of the conserved phenylalanine or tryptophan at the CDR3 end, a read error is likely. This chain connects TRBV7-9 to TRBJ2-7; 10 positions agree with TRBD1. The CDR3 length is 16 residues. Germline loops: CDR1 SEHNR, CDR2 FQNEAQ (reference sequence). Losses at the gene ends were 1 base for V and 6 bases for J; bases not matched to a gene: 9. CDR3 DNA: TGTGCCAGCAGCTTAGGTCCGGGACAGGGGAATTTCGAGCAGTACCTC. Translation gives CASSLGPGQGNFEQYL.

This clonotype was detected a few times. J is TRBJ2-1 and V is TRBV5-6, with 7 bases lining up with TRBD2. CDR1 is SGHDT, CDR2 YYEEEE, per germline. With V trimmed by 4 bases and J by 6 bases, 4 bases remained unmatched. This CDR3 contains 13 residues. The CDR3 protein is CASSRGLSNEQFF. CDR3 DNA sequence: TGTGCCAGCAGCAGGGGACTATCCAATGAGCAGTTCTTC.

The chain joins TRBV4-3 to TRBJ2-6, with D unresolved. Germline V gene sequence: CDR1 LGHNA, CDR2 YSLEER. V shed 0 bases and J shed 1 base, with 16 bases lying between them. The CDR3 covers 19 residues. CDR3 protein: CASSQDSIVGSSGANVLTF. The CDR3 DNA is TGCGCCAGCAGCCAAGATTCAATAGTGGGTTCTTCTGGGGCCAACGTCCTGACTTTC.

The CDR3: CASSDLGMGNEQYF. The CDR3 coding sequence is TGTGCCAGCAGTGACTTGGGCATGGGTAACGAGCAGTACTTC. This rearrangement joins TRBV2 to TRBJ2-7; D ambiguous. Germline CDR1 and CDR2: SNHLY and FYNNEI. Trimming left V 3 bases short and J 5 bases short, with 14 bases between. The CDR3 has 14 amino acids.

As concerns this clonotype: The junction differs from germline at one of its ends, possibly a read error. This chain connects TRBV12-3 or TRBV12-4 to TRBJ1-2, with TRBD1 matching over 7 bases. CDR3 length: 14 residues. The CDR3 here is CASSLKRQGIGCTF. The CDR3 nucleotides are TGTGCCAGCAGTTTGAAGAGACAGGGAATCGGCTGCACCTTC.

The chain has TRBV4-1 and TRBJ1-2; D uncertain. The CDR3 is 16 amino acids. Germline lookup yields CDR1 MGHRA and CDR2 YSYEKL. V gave up 0 bases and J gave up 7 bases, with 18 bases separating them. For the CDR3, the DNA is TGCGCCAGCAGCCAAGATCAGTCCCTAGCCCTTCTTGGCTACACCTTC. Amino acid sequence: CASSQDQSLALLGYTF.

The chain couples TRBV4-3 to TRBJ2-5, with 8 positions matching TRBD2. The CDR3 consists of 16 residues. The germline V gene encodes CDR1 LGHNA and CDR2 YSLEER. Trimming cost V 0 bases and J 4 bases; bases outside gene matches: 7. CDR3 protein: CASSQDLAGGRETQYF. The CDR3 DNA is TGCGCCAGCAGCCAAGATCTCGCGGGAGGTCGAGAGACCCAGTACTTC.

V usage is TRBV7-9 and J usage is TRBJ1-5; 7 bases fit TRBD1. The junction had 11 bases not matched to a gene; V was cut back by 0 bases and J by 12 bases. The CDR3 length is 15 residues. Germline V gene sequence: CDR1 SEHNR, CDR2 FQNEAQ (reference sequence). The CDR3 DNA sequence: TGTGCCAGCAGCTTAGCCGCTGGGACAGACTTCCACCAGCATTTT. Translated, it gives CASSLAAGTDFHQHF.

In its sample, this clonotype was seen once. The CDR3 DNA reads TGTGCCAGCAGCTTAAATGCGGGGGGGCGGGAGACCCAGTACTTC. It yields the protein CASSLNAGGRETQYF. V is TRBV7-2 and J is TRBJ2-5, with TRBD2 identical over 9 bases. CDR3 length: 15 residues. With V trimmed by 2 bases and J by 5 bases, 6 bases remained unmatched. Looked up from germline, CDR1 is SGHTA and CDR2 is FQGNSA.

This sequence joins TRBV27 and TRBJ2-4; D perhaps matches TRBD1 (6 bases). The tail of the sequence fits TRBJ2-7 better, so the J call may be wrong. The CDR3 spans 14 residues. Per germline, CDR1 MNHEY and CDR2 SMNVEV (reference sequence). The CDR3 coding sequence is TGTGCCAGCAGTCCCCGGGACATCAACTACGAGCAGTACTTC. Translating gives CASSPRDINYEQYF.

There are a few counts of this clonotype. The V call is TRBV5-1, the J call TRBJ2-2, with 10 bases that match TRBD2. Germline lookup yields CDR1 SGHRS and CDR2 YFSETQ. The CDR3 length is 16 residues. Trimming cost V 3 bases and J 5 bases; bases outside gene matches: 7. The CDR3 reads CASSSLAGVRTGELFF. The DNA of the CDR3 is TGCGCCAGCAGCTCGCTAGCGGGAGTAAGGACCGGGGAGCTGTTTTTT.

This clonotype was seen a few times. V gene TRBV9 combines with J gene TRBJ2-1, with 7 nucleotides matching TRBD2. The CDR3 sequence is 20 residues long. V gave up 0 bases and J gave up 4 bases; unmatched junction bases: 19. The germline gives CDR1 SGDLS, CDR2 YYNGEE. The chain's CDR3 is CASSVDVGRPGLADYNEQFF. CDR3 DNA: TGTGCCAGCAGCGTAGACGTAGGTCGCCCGGGGCTAGCGGATTACAATGAGCAGTTCTTC.

The chain joins TRBV29-1 to TRBJ2-5; D possibly corresponds to TRBD2 (5 bases). V was trimmed by 5 bases and J by 11 bases, leaving 21 bases between them. Germline V gene data show CDR1 as SQVTM and CDR2 as ANQGSEA. This CDR3 has 13 amino acids. The CDR3 sequence is CSVTQPGAGGQYF. Here the CDR3 DNA reads TGCAGCGTTACCCAACCGGGCGCAGGCGGGCAGTACTTC.

The chain carries TRBV27 and TRBJ2-3; D ambiguous. This CDR3 has 13 amino acids. V was cut by 3 bases and J by 2 bases, with 6 bases left in between. Per germline, CDR1 MNHEY and CDR2 SMNVEV (reference sequence). The CDR3 nucleotides read TGTGCCAGCAGTTTCCTCCTCACAGATACGCAGTATTTT. Its translation: CASSFLLTDTQYF.

The chain links TRBV12-3 or TRBV12-4 to TRBJ2-7, with 10 nucleotides matching TRBD1. Trimming cost V 5 bases and J 3 bases; bases outside gene matches: 19. The CDR3 contains 19 residues. The CDR3 here is CASSPAPGQGTRGFYEQYF. Here the CDR3 DNA reads TGTGCCAGCAGTCCGGCGCCGGGACAGGGGACACGGGGATTCTACGAGCAGTACTTC.

V and J are TRBV2 and TRBJ2-7, with TRBD1 matching 10 bases. The V gene end was trimmed by 4 bases and the J gene end by 5 bases; junction bases not matched to a gene: 11. CDR1 and CDR2 (germline): SNHLY, FYNNEI. CDR3 length: 16 amino acids. CDR3 residues: CASSVPRTGGPHEQYF. In nucleotides, the CDR3 is TGTGCCAGCAGTGTCCCCAGGACAGGGGGTCCCCACGAGCAGTACTTC.

This clonotype was observed a handful of times. The V and J genes are TRBV6-5 and TRBJ1-2, with D perhaps TRBD1 (5 bases). CDR3 length: 13 amino acids. V dropped 0 bases and J dropped 6 bases, with 8 bases sitting between them. The germline V gene has CDR1 MNHEY and CDR2 SVGAGI. CDR3 sequence reads: CASSYSSGDGYTF. The CDR3 DNA sequence: TGTGCCAGCAGTTACTCCTCGGGGGATGGCTACACCTTC.

CDR3 sequence reads: CASSINEGELFF. The DNA of the CDR3 is TGTGCCAGCAGTATCAATGAAGGGGAGCTGTTTTTT. The chain is built from TRBV2 and TRBJ2-2; D remains unclear. The germline gives CDR1 SNHLY, CDR2 FYNNEI. Trimming pared 5 bases from V and 8 bases from J, leaving 9 bases between. The CDR3 contains 12 residues.

The rearrangement uses TRBV27 and TRBJ2-7; a possible D gene is TRBD1 (6 bases). Germline V CDR1 and CDR2: MNHEY, SMNVEV (reference sequence). Trimming pared 1 base from V and 5 bases from J, leaving 12 bases between. The CDR3 is 14 residues long. The CDR3 protein is CASSLCQGFDEQYF. The CDR3, as DNA: TGTGCCAGCAGTTTATGCCAGGGGTTCGACGAGCAGTACTTC.

This clonotype was recorded a few times. This chain joins TRBV12-5 and TRBJ2-5, with 9 bases fitting TRBD1. The DNA end is more similar to TRBJ2-4, so the J call may be wrong. This CDR3 comprises 19 residues. From germline, CDR1 is LGHNT and CDR2 FRNRAP. CDR3 sequence (DNA): TGTGCTAGTGGTTTGGTACGGACAGGGGTACCTCTAGCCAAAAACATTCAGTACTTC. The encoded protein is CASGLVRTGVPLAKNIQYF.

This sequence joins TRBV6-6 and TRBJ2-3, with a tentative D call TRBD2 (7 bases). This CDR3 comprises 17 residues. Germline-derived CDR1 and CDR2 are MNHNY and SVGAGI (reference sequence). Trimming shortened V by 4 bases and J by 2 bases, and 19 bases separated the two germline ends. The CDR3 region has the DNA TGTGCCAGCAGTTCCACCCGAGGGGGGGGCTCCACAGATACGCAGTATTTT. It is translated as CASSSTRGGGSTDTQYF.

The gene calls are TRBV27 and TRBJ2-7; a weak D match, TRBD2 (5 bases). In germline, CDR1 is MNHEY, CDR2 SMNVEV (reference sequence). The CDR3 has 15 residues. V was shortened by 3 bases and J by 6 bases, with 18 bases between the two germline ends. As DNA, the CDR3 is TGTGCCAGCAGTTTGTCTCCCCTAGGAGGCGCCGAGCAGTACTTC. It is translated as CASSLSPLGGAEQYF.

The chain joins TRBV2 to TRBJ2-3; 9 nucleotides match TRBD1. Germline V gene sequence: CDR1 SNHLY, CDR2 FYNNEI. Germline trimming cut 8 bases from V and 2 bases from J; bases unmatched to any gene: 5. This CDR3 region has 14 residues. CDR3: CASVGTGLTDTQYF. CDR3 nucleotide sequence: TGTGCCAGCGTCGGGACAGGGCTCACAGATACGCAGTATTTT.